The T cell receptor beta chain described here comes from a study of regulatory T cells in long-lasting Graves disease. Whole-study context: The criterion for persistent Graves' disease was over 5 years of antithyroid drugs with positive TSH receptor antibodies.

Regarding time point: persistent/refractory GD, antithyroid drugs over 5 years with positive TRAb. PBMCs provided the RNA from which the TCR library was made. In this sample, this clonotype turned up many times. Its specificity is not known. In germline, CDR1 is MDHEN, CDR2 SYDVKM. Trimming took 6 bases from V and 5 from J, leaving 13 bases between them. CDR3 length: 13 residues. Whole-study findings and limits: Patients whose Graves' disease persisted exhibited lower TCR diversity than those newly diagnosed.

In building TCR beta libraries, iRepertoire HTBI primers were used together with Arm-PCR of CDR3 regions. TCRdb independently ran MiXCR on the multiplex PCR reads; one entry per CDR3 protein. In the table there are 400,000 to 600,000 distinct CDR3 sequences, under 25% of which are singletons. The chain carries TRBV28 and TRBJ1-2; D is unresolved. The receptor comes from a female donor with Graves disease. The starting material was peripheral blood mononuclear cells (PBMCs), obtained when the disease was refractory, from a patient treated with antithyroid drugs. The DNA for the CDR3 is TGTGCCAGCAGAAAAGACGGACCGTATGGCTACACCTTC. Translating it yields CASRKDGPYGYTF.